Included here is one T cell receptor (beta chain) sequence, with context. Its antigen remains unknown. Germline loops: CDR1 SGHNT, CDR2 YYREEE (reference sequence). With 3 bases removed from V and 2 bases from J, the gap between germline ends came to 6 bases. The CDR3 loop spans 13 amino acids. The sample is drawn from a study of Ad26.COV2.S vaccination and SARS-CoV-2 variants. Study at large: Intramuscularly, Ad26.COV2.S was given either once or twice, 56 days apart. The study, taken as a whole, reports: Recipients given vaccine exceeded placebo recipients in spike-specific TCR breadth.

Generated by immunoSEQ multiplex PCR, the TCRdb table keeps only in-frame clones and is missing some. The sample carries fewer than 500,000 clones, 75% to 95% recorded once. As to treatment: some 19 received Ad26.COV2.S at low or high dose, single or two shots; several received placebo; per-sample allocation not given. Samples came from day 63 after the first vaccine or placebo injection. Vaccine was an Ad26 vector expressing Wuhan-strain SARS-CoV-2 spike. This chain links TRBV5-4 with TRBJ2-1; D remains unclear. This TCR derives from a person between 18 and 65 years old who received the Ad26.COV2.S COVID-19 vaccine or a placebo. The sequencing here drew on peripheral blood, taken in a trial of Ad26.COV2.S vaccine versus placebo. For the CDR3, the DNA is TGTGCCAGCAGCTCACGGGCCTACAATGAGCAGTTCTTC. It yields the protein CASSSRAYNEQFF.